Listed here are 3 T cell receptor beta chains from one sample, sequenced in a study of patients and donors after allogeneic stem cell transplantation. One entry per CDR3 protein results from TCRdb running MiXCR on the RT-PCR reads. Seen here are around 170,000 distinct CDR3 sequences, about a quarter observed once, and the top ten hold 25% to 30%. Sequenced material: blood, either unsorted or a sorted T cell fraction (not recorded which). The receptor set was obtained from a human donor who was either an allogeneic HSCT recipient or a stem cell or donor lymphocyte infusion donor (not recorded which). It is not recorded whose cells these are; they may come from a transplant donor.

V and J are TRBV28 and TRBJ1-4, with D unclear. The CDR3 has 13 amino acids. The germline V gene has CDR1 MDHEN and CDR2 SYDVKM. V was pared by 3 bases and J by 3 bases, with 5 bases between. This CDR3 reads CASSFSPNEKLFF. The CDR3 DNA reads as TGTGCCAGCAGTTTTAGTCCTAATGAAAAACTGTTTTTT.

This chain connects TRBV10-3 to TRBJ1-1; 9 nucleotides line up with TRBD1. The CDR3 runs to 18 residues. Looked up from germline, CDR1 is ENHRY and CDR2 is SYGVKD. V trimming: 0 bases; J trimming: 3 bases; junction bases outside the gene matches: 11. The CDR3 nucleotides are TGTGCCATCAGTGAGTCCCAGTGGACAGGGGTGCTCCACACTGAAGCTTTCTTT. Amino acids: CAISESQWTGVLHTEAFF.

The J gene is TRBJ2-1, the V gene TRBV7-8; maybe TRBD2 (5 bases). This CDR3 is built from 15 residues. The germline CDR1 and CDR2 sequences are SGHVS and FQNEAQ. The ends were cut back, 3 bases at V and 4 bases at J, with 13 bases in the middle. This CDR3 is CASSLARPGYNEQFF. Written as DNA, the CDR3 is TGTGCCAGCAGCTTGGCCCGGCCGGGGTACAATGAGCAGTTCTTC.